This is a list of T cell receptor beta chains from one sample in a study of cytomegalovirus exposure and HLA in healthy donors. Repertoires were generated with immunoSEQ multiplex PCR, while TCRdb's copy carries only in-frame clones and drops some. The profile covers about 53,000 clones, with 92% appearing a single time and around 1.4% taken by the ten largest. Sequenced sample: PBMCs. The receptor set was obtained from a man aged 18-30 years in good health and CMV-seronegative. The CDR3 runs from the conserved cysteine through the conserved F or W. The D gene is left open where the match is weak. Rows give clone size only sometimes, using once, few, many, or a class for an expanded clone.

NA,TRBJ1-5,NA,TRBV30,TGTGCCTGGAGTACTTACAGGGAAGGACAGCCCCAGCATTTT,CAWSTYREGQPQHF
NA,TRBJ2-7,NA,TRBV2,TGTGCCGCAGCAAGGGACACTCCCTACGAGCAGTACTTC,CAAARDTPYEQYF
NA,TRBJ1-2,NA,TRBV30,TGTGCCTCTACTATCCGGGACACCAACTATGGCTACACCTTC,CASTIRDTNYGYTF
NA,TRBJ2-7,TRBD2,TRBV6-6,TGTGCCAGCAGTTACCTCGGACTAGCTGGCGAGCAGTACTTC,CASSYLGLAGEQYF
NA,TRBJ2-5,NA,TRBV28,TGTGCCAGCCAGGGGGGAGAGACCCAGTACTTC,CASQGGETQYF
NA,TRBJ2-1,NA,TRBV11-2,TGTGCCAGCAGCCCTACGAATAGGGGGAATGAGCAGTTCTTC,CASSPTNRGNEQFF
NA,TRBJ2-7,TRBD2,TRBV9,TGTGCCAGCAGCGTAGTGGGCGGGAGCTCCTACGAGCAGTACTTC,CASSVVGGSSYEQYF
NA,TRBJ2-2,TRBD1,TRBV18,TGTGCCAGCTCACCACAACAGGGGGCTCTAAACACCGGGGAGCTGTTTTTT,CASSPQQGALNTGELFF
NA,TRBJ1-3,NA,TRBV6-1,TGTGCCAGCAGTGAACTCGACTCCAACCACCGCCCTGGAAACACCATATATTTT,CASSELDSNHRPGNTIYF
NA,TRBJ2-3,TRBD2,TRBV5-1,TGCGCCAGCAGCTTAGCGGGAACTAGCACAGATACGCAGTATTTT,CASSLAGTSTDTQYF
NA,TRBJ2-1,TRBD1,TRBV29-1,TGCAGCGTTTCCCGATGGGGGACAGGGTCCAATGAGCAGTTCTTC,CSVSRWGTGSNEQFF
NA,TRBJ2-2,NA,TRBV5-5,TGTGCCAGCAGAGCCTACGCCACCGGGGAGCTGTTTTTT,CASRAYATGELFF
NA,TRBJ2-7,NA,TRBV6-1,TGTGCCAGCAGTGAAGGGGTAGCTGCAACCTACGAGCAGTACTTC,CASSEGVAATYEQYF
once,TRBJ2-7,NA,TRBV19,TGTGCCAGTAGCAACCGCTACGAGCAGTACTTC,CASSNRYEQYF
NA,TRBJ2-1,TRBD1,TRBV2,TGTGCCACGTTTTTGGGGACAGGGCCCTCCCTCTCCTACAATGAGCAGTTCTTC,CATFLGTGPSLSYNEQFF
NA,TRBJ2-7,TRBD2,TRBV6-5,TGTGCCAGCAGTTATGGCGGGGGGGGCTTCGACGAGCAGTACTTC,CASSYGGGGFDEQYF
once,TRBJ2-5,NA,TRBV7-9,TGTGCCAGCAGCTTAGCGTCGGTAGGGGCGGGGGAGACCCAGTACTTC,CASSLASVGAGETQYF
NA,TRBJ2-5,NA,TRBV21-1,TGTGCCAGCAGAGTGGCCCAAGAGACCCAGTACTTC,CASRVAQETQYF
NA,TRBJ1-1,TRBD1,TRBV27,TGTGCCAGCAGTTTATCTGGACAGGGGGCTGGAGCTTTCTTT,CASSLSGQGAGAFF
NA,TRBJ2-3,TRBD1,TRBV6-5,TGTGCCAGCAGTCGGACAGGGGGGGGAGCAGATACGCAGTATTTT,CASSRTGGGADTQYF
NA,TRBJ2-7,NA,TRBV11-2,TGTGCCAGCAAATCCCCTCGGTCCTACGAGCAGTACTTC,CASKSPRSYEQYF
NA,TRBJ2-7,NA,TRBV21-1,TGTGCCAGCAGTCGAGGGGGCTCCTACGAGCAGTACTTC,CASSRGGSYEQYF
NA,TRBJ2-5,NA,TRBV14,TGTGCCAGCAGCCAAGGCAGGGAAGAGACCCAGTACTTC,CASSQGREETQYF
NA,TRBJ2-7,TRBD1,TRBV2,TGTGCCATCAGAGACAGGGCTGGGGTGCGGTACTTC,CAIRDRAGVRYF